The 18 T cell receptor beta chains reported below all come from one sample, sequenced in a study of cytomegalovirus exposure and HLA in healthy donors. PCR involved 60 Vbeta and 13 Jbeta primers. Profiling relied on immunoSEQ multiplex PCR, and the TCRdb table lists in-frame clones only, not all of them. The sample carries about 120,000 clones, roughly 80% recorded once. Sequencing used PBMCs. These receptors were obtained from a young man in good health and CMV-seropositive.

The chain uses TRBV27 and TRBJ2-3; TRBD2 matches 13 bases. Germline V gene data show CDR1 as MNHEY and CDR2 as SMNVEV (reference sequence). V lost 6 bases and J lost 6; bases outside the gene matches: 18. The CDR3 is made up of 19 amino acids. In nucleotides, the CDR3 is TGTGCCAGCAGGCGAAGGGGACTAGCGGGGTCCCAGAGTCCGGATACGCAGTATTTT. Its protein product is CASRRRGLAGSQSPDTQYF.

The chain is built from TRBV6-6 and TRBJ1-4; D perhaps matches TRBD1 (5 bases). Germline V CDR1 and CDR2: MNHNY, SVGAGI (reference sequence). Trimming left V 3 bases short and J 10 bases short, with 18 bases between. The length of the CDR3 is 15 residues. In DNA, the CDR3 is TGTGCCAGCAGTTATTCGGGCAGGGATAAGCCAAAACTGTTTTTT. This sequence encodes CASSYSGRDKPKLFF.

A word on this clone: Additional DNA sequences in this sample encode the identical CDR3. The CDR3 reads CASSEGGANTGELFF. CDR3 sequence (DNA): TGCGCCAGCAGTGAGGGGGGCGCGAACACCGGGGAGCTGTTTTTT. The J gene is TRBJ2-2, the V gene TRBV10-1; D may be TRBD1 (6 bases). Deletions cut 2 bases from V and 0 bases from J, with 7 bases between. The length of the CDR3 is 15 residues. The germline CDR1 and CDR2 sequences are WNHNN and SYGVQD (reference sequence).

Details on this clone: The CDR3 does not close with the conserved phenylalanine or tryptophan, likely indicating a read error. This chain joins TRBV7-3 and TRBJ1-1; D is undetermined. V gave up 2 bases and J gave up 3 bases, with 7 bases separating them. Germline CDR1 is SGHTA and CDR2 is FQGTGA. This CDR3 is built from 13 residues. CDR3 sequence: CASSLSADTEAFL. In DNA form, the CDR3 reads TGTGCCAGCAGCTTATCCGCCGACACTGAAGCTTTCCTT.

The chain has TRBV15 and TRBJ2-5, with 11 nucleotides matching TRBD2. J lost 4 bases, V lost 2 bases, and 9 bases had no gene match. The CDR3 is 17 residues long. Germline V gene lookup returns CDR1 LNHNV and CDR2 YYDKDF (reference sequence). The CDR3 protein is CATSRRGTSGGGETQYF. The CDR3 DNA follows: TGTGCCACCAGCAGACGAGGGACTAGCGGTGGGGGAGAGACCCAGTACTTC.

J is TRBJ2-5 and V is TRBV30, with TRBD2 matching 7 bases. Per germline, CDR1 GTSNPN and CDR2 SVGIG (reference sequence). J lost 2 bases, V lost 4 bases, and 7 bases had no gene match. There are 14 residues in the CDR3. CDR3 DNA: TGTGCCTGGAATGCGGGGGTCTTACAAGAGACCCAGTACTTC. This encodes CAWNAGVLQETQYF.

The chain uses TRBV2 and TRBJ1-2; D unresolved. Trimming cost V 8 bases and J 3 bases, with 10 bases left between them. In germline, CDR1 is SNHLY, CDR2 FYNNEI. This CDR3 comprises 12 residues. In DNA, the CDR3 is TGTGCCAGCCTTGGAGGAGACTATGGCTACACCTTC. Protein product: CASLGGDYGYTF.

The V and J genes are TRBV29-1 and TRBJ2-3; D is unclear. Germline V gives CDR1 SQVTM, CDR2 ANQGSEA. Trimming took 8 bases from V and 2 from J, leaving 20 bases between them. The CDR3 sequence is 15 residues long. In nucleotides, the CDR3 is TGCAGCCTTCGCATAGTCGCATCCTCCACAGATACGCAGTATTTT. This codes for CSLRIVASSTDTQYF.

This clone has only a few counts. V is TRBV6-1 and J is TRBJ1-2; 7 nucleotides line up with TRBD1. CDR3 length equals 13 residues. Germline CDR1 and CDR2: MNHNS and SASEGT. Germline trimming cut 2 bases from V and 5 bases from J; bases unmatched to any gene: 2. CDR3: CASSERQGYGYTF. CDR3 sequence (DNA): TGTGCCAGCAGTGAACGACAGGGATATGGCTACACCTTC.

The table lists this clone with a few counts. V and J are TRBV7-2 and TRBJ1-1, with 9 bases that match TRBD1. The CDR3 is 18 residues long. V was clipped by 5 bases and J by 4 bases; unmatched bases: 17. Germline values: CDR1 SGHTA, CDR2 FQGNSA. The CDR3 sequence is CASSAAPGQGGVGTEAFF. CDR3 bases: TGTGCCAGCAGCGCCGCCCCGGGACAGGGAGGTGTGGGCACTGAAGCTTTCTTT.

About this clone: Other DNA sequences of this sample code for an identical CDR3. The rearrangement links TRBV29-1 to TRBJ1-4, with a tentative D call TRBD1 (6 bases). The CDR3 runs to 12 residues. The V end was cut by 5 bases, the J end by 7 bases, with 11 bases between. The germline CDR1 and CDR2 sequences are SQVTM and ANQGSEA. In nucleotides, the CDR3 is TGCAGCGTTAACAGGGAGGGTGAAAAACTGTTTTTT. Translating gives CSVNREGEKLFF. The entire variable domain, with the rest obtained from reference TRBV29-1 and TRBJ1-4, is as follows: SAVISQKPSRDICQRGTSLTIQCQVDSQVTMMFWYRQQPGQSLTLIATANQGSEATYESGFVIDKFPISRPNLTFSTLTVSNMSPEDSSIYLCSVNREGEKLFFGSGTQLSVL.

Only one count was recorded for this clone. The chain joins TRBV6-1 to TRBJ2-5; TRBD2 matches at 8 bases. Trimming took 10 bases from V and 5 from J; bases not matched to a gene: 6. The CDR3 runs 12 residues. Germline V gene sequence: CDR1 MNHNS, CDR2 SASEGT. The CDR3 DNA follows: TGTGCCAACTCGGGACTAGGGGAGACCCAGTACTTC. It codes for CANSGLGETQYF.

CDR3 sequence reads: CASRRQGAGDSPLHF. The DNA of the CDR3 is TGCGCCAGCAGACGACAGGGGGCCGGGGATTCACCCCTCCACTTT. The chain combines TRBV10-2 with TRBJ1-6, with 10 bases lining up with TRBD1. Germline V gene data show CDR1 as WSHSY and CDR2 as SAAADI. Unmatched junction bases numbered 7, after V lost 6 bases and J lost 8 bases. This CDR3 has 15 amino acids.

The chain joins TRBV7-2 to TRBJ2-7; 7 bases are shared with TRBD2. The CDR3 extends over 17 amino acids. The V and J ends lost 5 bases and 7 bases, in that order; junction bases with no gene match: 20. CDR1 is SGHTA and CDR2 is FQGNSA in the germline V gene. The CDR3, as DNA: TGTGCCAGCAGCCGCCCTTTAACCCGACTAGCATCGTGGGAGCAGTACTTC. Its translation: CASSRPLTRLASWEQYF.

The chain carries TRBV9 and TRBJ2-6; 12 positions match TRBD2. Germline V gene data show CDR1 as SGDLS and CDR2 as YYNGEE. Trimming removed 4 bases from V and 2 bases from J; junction bases left unmatched: 7. CDR3 length: 18 amino acids. The DNA for the CDR3 is TGTGCCAGCAGCCCATCACTAGCGGGGGGCCCTGGGGCCAACGTCCTGACTTTC. Protein: CASSPSLAGGPGANVLTF. The variable domain in full, with the rest retrieved from reference TRBV9 and TRBJ2-6, is DSGVTQTPKHLITATGQRVTLRCSPRSGDLSVYWYQQSLDQGLQFLIQYYNGEERAKGNILERFSAQQFPDLHSELNLSSLELGDSALYFCASSPSLAGGPGANVLTFGAGSRLTVL.

The chain employs TRBV5-6 and TRBJ2-3; tentative D call: TRBD2 (6 bases). V was shortened by 2 bases and J by 5 bases, with 15 bases between the two germline ends. This CDR3 is 15 amino acids long. Germline lookup yields CDR1 SGHDT and CDR2 YYEEEE. This CDR3 reads CASSLSSGGGDTQYF. The CDR3 DNA reads as TGTGCCAGCAGCTTATCTAGTGGGGGAGGAGATACGCAGTATTTT.

The chain employs TRBV18 and TRBJ2-3, with TRBD2 identical over 14 bases. The J segment lost 0 bases and the V segment lost 4 bases, leaving 3 bases of the junction unmatched. CDR3 size: 17 residues. The germline V gene encodes CDR1 KGHSH and CDR2 LQKENI. CDR3 in amino acids: CASSRTSGGISTDTQYF. DNA for the CDR3: TGTGCCAGCTCACGGACTAGCGGGGGGATCAGCACAGATACGCAGTATTTT.

This clone appeared a few times. V is TRBV2 and J is TRBJ2-5, with TRBD2 matching over 12 bases. The germline V gene has CDR1 SNHLY and CDR2 FYNNEI. V lost 2 bases to trimming and J lost 5 bases; unmatched junction nucleotides: 9. This CDR3 has 17 residues. CDR3 sequence reads: CASSETSGGPPAETQYF. CDR3 DNA: TGTGCCAGCAGTGAAACTAGCGGGGGGCCCCCAGCGGAGACCCAGTACTTC.